Each of the 6 T cell receptor beta chains below was sequenced from the same sample in a study of T-cell reconstitution after alpha-beta-depleted transplantation in children. The TCRbeta library incorporated unique molecular identifiers. TCRdb ran MiXCR on the PCR reads and lists one entry per CDR3 protein. The profile shows about 300,000 distinct CDR3 sequences, around a tenth of them singletons. The material was PBMCs, obtained before TCRalphabeta/CD19-depleted stem cell transplant. The receptors were gathered from a boy under two years old with acute myeloid leukemia, due to receive a stem cell transplant.

Turning to this clonotype: A much larger clone is a single base away; this may be a read error. This sequence joins TRBV6-1 and TRBJ2-1, with a tentative D call TRBD1 (6 bases). CDR1 is MNHNS, CDR2 SASEGT, per germline. The length of the CDR3 is 13 residues. CDR3 protein: CASSIRTVSEHFF. The CDR3 DNA reads TGTGCCAGCAGTATAAGGACAGTGAGTGAGCATTTCTTC.

Ten or more counts support this clonotype. The V and J genes are TRBV20-1 and TRBJ2-7; maybe TRBD2 (5 bases). With 4 bases removed from V and 4 bases from J, the gap between germline ends came to 8 bases. The V gene's germline CDR1 is DFQATT and CDR2 SNEGSKA (reference sequence). The CDR3 sequence is 11 residues long. The CDR3 reads CSAIERYEQYF. The CDR3 nucleotides are TGCAGTGCTATAGAGCGGTACGAGCAGTACTTC.

This clonotype is deemed medium-sized. The chain combines TRBV10-3 with TRBJ2-5; D is possibly TRBD1 (5 bases). Trimming cost V 6 bases and J 4 bases, with 6 bases left between them. Germline values: CDR1 ENHRY, CDR2 SYGVKD. This CDR3 has 11 residues. The CDR3, as DNA: TGTGCCATCAGCCAGGGAGAGACCCAGTACTTC. Its protein is CAISQGETQYF.

Details on this clonotype: This could be a read error, since a much larger clone is one nucleotide away. V and J are TRBV5-1 and TRBJ2-1; 11 bases map to TRBD2. CDR3 length: 17 amino acids. Looked up from germline, CDR1 is SGHRS and CDR2 is YFSETQ. J was trimmed by 7 bases and V by 4 bases; bases with no gene match: 13. The DNA of the CDR3 is TGCGCCAGCAGCCTCCCCCAACTAGCGGGAGTGCCAAATGAGCAGTTCTTC. Translation gives CASSLPQLAGVPNEQFF.

This chain joins TRBV20-1 and TRBJ2-3, with D perhaps assigned TRBD1 or TRBD2 (6 bases each). This CDR3 spans 15 amino acids. CDR1 is DFQATT and CDR2 is SNEGSKA in the germline V gene (reference sequence). The germline V and J ends were trimmed by 0 bases and 0 bases, with 10 bases remaining between them. DNA of the CDR3: TGCAGTGCTAGAGATTCGGGGGCCAGCACAGATACGCAGTATTTT. This translates into CSARDSGASTDTQYF.

This clonotype was detected ten times or more. The rearrangement joins TRBV20-1 to TRBJ2-2, with a possible D match to TRBD1 (6 bases). CDR3 size: 13 residues. The ends were cut back, 6 bases at V and 1 base at J, with 9 bases in the middle. CDR1 is DFQATT and CDR2 is SNEGSKA in the germline V gene (reference sequence). CDR3 sequence: CSAPTGNTGELFF. The DNA of the CDR3 is TGCAGTGCCCCGACAGGGAACACCGGGGAGCTGTTTTTT.